One and the same sample provided the 10 T cell receptor beta chains below, sequenced in a study of human T cells and chemical hapten exposure. TCRdb fed the RACE reads into MiXCR, producing one record per CDR3 protein. The sample consists of around 110,000 distinct CDR3 sequences, around an eighth of them appearing once. As to time point: patch test 1, 2 weeks after DPC sensitization. The treatment was: therapeutic diphenylcyclopropenone sensitization with weekly scalp DPC. This material consisted of whole blood, taken in connection with sensitization to the hapten diphenylcyclopropenone (DPC). These receptor sequences come from a woman aged 45-65 years with alopecia areata. Some clones in this sample may be carry-over from other donors' samples.

The rearrangement uses TRBV7-6 and TRBJ2-1; 8 bases agree with TRBD2. Germline trimming cut 2 bases from V and 6 bases from J; bases unmatched to any gene: 12. Looked up from germline, CDR1 is SGHVS and CDR2 is FNYEAQ. This CDR3 is 17 amino acids long. CDR3 DNA sequence: TGTGCCAGCAGCTTAAATCCGGGACTAGGCGTCTCCAATGAGCAGTTCTTC. This translates into CASSLNPGLGVSNEQFF.

This clonotype was recorded a few times. The CDR3 sequence is CASTTDRANTGELFF. The CDR3 nucleotides are TGTGCCAGTACCACGGACAGGGCGAACACCGGGGAGCTGTTTTTT. J is TRBJ2-2 and V is TRBV19; TRBD1 matches at 8 bases. Germline lookup yields CDR1 LNHDA and CDR2 SQIVND (reference sequence). The V and J ends lost 7 bases and 0 bases, in that order; junction bases with no gene match: 4. The CDR3 is made up of 15 amino acids.

This clonotype was detected only a few times. The V and J genes are TRBV12-3 or TRBV12-4 and TRBJ2-7, with TRBD2 matching over 13 bases. V gave up 4 bases and J gave up 0 bases; unmatched junction bases: 9. The CDR3 covers 18 residues. In nucleotides, the CDR3 is TGTGCCAGCAGTTGGGGGACTAGCGGGGATGGGCCCTCCTACGAGCAGTACTTC. This encodes CASSWGTSGDGPSYEQYF.

In this sample, this clonotype turned up many times. J is TRBJ1-4 and V is TRBV7-8; no clear D. Per the germline V gene, CDR1 is SGHVS and CDR2 is FQNEAQ. CDR3 length: 14 amino acids. V lost 1 base and J 2 bases, leaving 5 bases between the germline ends. The DNA for the CDR3 is TGTGCCAGCAGCTTAGGTGGCACTAATGAAAAACTGTTTTTT. This translates into CASSLGGTNEKLFF.

This chain joins TRBV5-4 and TRBJ2-1; D is undetermined. V lost 0 bases and J lost 6, with 7 bases in between. There are 13 residues in the CDR3. CDR1 and CDR2 (germline): SGHNT, YYREEE (reference sequence). Here the CDR3 reads CASSLVVPNEQFF. DNA for the CDR3: TGTGCCAGCAGCTTGGTGGTGCCCAATGAGCAGTTCTTC.

This clonotype was detected many times. The rearrangement links TRBV18 to TRBJ1-2, with no clear D. Germline V gene lookup returns CDR1 KGHSH and CDR2 LQKENI. This CDR3 comprises 14 residues. V gave up 2 bases and J gave up 8 bases, with 15 bases separating them. CDR3 region: CASSPMEGVSGYTF. For the CDR3, the DNA is TGTGCCAGCTCACCAATGGAGGGCGTCTCGGGCTACACCTTC.

This sequence joins TRBV7-2 and TRBJ2-3; perhaps TRBD1 as D (5 bases). Germline V gene data show CDR1 as SGHTA and CDR2 as FQGNSA. Trimming took off 2 bases at V and 2 bases at J, with 11 bases between the two ends. The CDR3 is made up of 15 amino acids. The CDR3 coding sequence is TGTGCCAGCAGCTTATGGCAGGGATACACAGATACGCAGTATTTT. It is translated as CASSLWQGYTDTQYF.

This clonotype appeared a few times. The rearrangement uses TRBV3-1 and TRBJ2-1; 7 bases agree with TRBD1. The trim removed 6 bases at V and 8 bases at J, leaving 10 bases unmatched. Germline assignment: CDR1 LGHDT and CDR2 YNNKEL (reference sequence). This CDR3 is built from 14 residues. In nucleotides, the CDR3 is TGTGCCAGCAGACTAAAAACAGGGGCGGATGAGCAGTTCTTC. Encoded protein: CASRLKTGADEQFF.

Many counts were recorded for this clonotype. CDR3 nucleotide sequence: TGCGCCAGCAGTTCAGGGGTAGCGACTAATGAAAAACTGTTTTTT. This encodes CASSSGVATNEKLFF. The chain is built from TRBV5-1 and TRBJ1-4; maybe TRBD1 (6 bases). Trimming cost V 5 bases and J 2 bases, with 13 bases left between them. Germline values: CDR1 SGHRS, CDR2 YFSETQ. The length of the CDR3 is 15 residues.

This clonotype has at least ten counts. This chain connects TRBV27 to TRBJ2-1; 7 bases fit TRBD1. V dropped 5 bases and J dropped 6; count of bases not matched to a gene: 13. Germline V gene sequence: CDR1 MNHEY, CDR2 SMNVEV (reference sequence). The CDR3 loop spans 16 amino acids. The DNA for the CDR3 is TGTGCCAGCAGTACCGTCGACAGGGCCCTCTTCAATGAGCAGTTCTTC. Translated: CASSTVDRALFNEQFF.